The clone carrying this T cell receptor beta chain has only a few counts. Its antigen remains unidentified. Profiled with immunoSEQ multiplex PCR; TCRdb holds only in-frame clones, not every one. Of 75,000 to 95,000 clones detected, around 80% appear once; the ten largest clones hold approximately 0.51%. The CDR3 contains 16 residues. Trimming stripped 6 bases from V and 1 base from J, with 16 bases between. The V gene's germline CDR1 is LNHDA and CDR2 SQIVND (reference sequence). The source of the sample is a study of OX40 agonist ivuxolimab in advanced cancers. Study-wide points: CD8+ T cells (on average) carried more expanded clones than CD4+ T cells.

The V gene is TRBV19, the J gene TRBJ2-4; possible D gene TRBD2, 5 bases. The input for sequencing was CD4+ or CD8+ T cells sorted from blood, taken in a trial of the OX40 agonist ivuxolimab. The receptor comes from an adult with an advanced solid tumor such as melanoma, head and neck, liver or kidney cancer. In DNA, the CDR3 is TGTGCCAGTAGGCCGAGTGGAGGTGGTGCCAAAAACATTCAGTACTTC. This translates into CASRPSGGGAKNIQYF.